Listed below are T cell receptor beta chains from one sample, sequenced in a study of T cells in Graves' hyperthyroidism and ophthalmopathy. One entry per CDR3 protein results from TCRdb running MiXCR on the multiplex PCR reads. The table includes about 640,000 distinct CDR3 sequences, roughly 15% detected once. Sample: blood. These receptors came from a woman aged 50 to 60 with Graves' ophthalmopathy. Each CDR3 is given with its conserved first and last residue. The order of the fields is J gene, clone size, V gene, D gene, CDR3 DNA, CDR3 protein. A D gene is named only where the DNA matches it firmly. The size field is filled for only some rows; it gives once, few, many or a size class.

J gene: TRBJ1-5
clone size: many
V gene: TRBV27
D gene: NA
CDR3 DNA: TGTGCCAGCAGTTTTTTAGGAAATCAGCCCCAGCATTTT
CDR3 protein: CASSFLGNQPQHF

J gene: TRBJ2-1
clone size: NA
V gene: TRBV20-1
D gene: TRBD2
CDR3 DNA: TGCAGTGTCCAGGCTAGCGGGAGAGTATACTACAATGAGCAGTTCTTC
CDR3 protein: CSVQASGRVYYNEQFF

J gene: TRBJ2-2
clone size: few
V gene: TRBV4-2
D gene: TRBD2
CDR3 DNA: TGTGCCAGCAGCCAAGCAGCGGGAGGGCTATCCACCGGGGAGCTGTTTTTT
CDR3 protein: CASSQAAGGLSTGELFF

J gene: TRBJ2-5
clone size: many
V gene: TRBV7-2
D gene: TRBD2
CDR3 DNA: TGTGCCAGCAGCCGGACTAGCGGGAGTGCAGAGACCCAGTACTTC
CDR3 protein: CASSRTSGSAETQYF

J gene: TRBJ2-2
clone size: NA
V gene: TRBV27
D gene: TRBD1
CDR3 DNA: TGTGCCGCGGGACAGGGGGCGCAAGCCGGGGAGCTGTTTTTT
CDR3 protein: CAAGQGAQAGELFF

J gene: TRBJ2-1
clone size: NA
V gene: TRBV7-7
D gene: TRBD1
CDR3 DNA: TGTGCTAGCAGCTTCGGGACAGGAGACAATGAGCAGTTCTTC
CDR3 protein: CASSFGTGDNEQFF

J gene: TRBJ2-1
clone size: many
V gene: TRBV7-9
D gene: NA
CDR3 DNA: TGTGCCAGCGGGGCGTCGAGAGGGCCTAGCTACAATGAGCAGTTCTTC
CDR3 protein: CASGASRGPSYNEQFF

J gene: TRBJ1-1
clone size: many
V gene: TRBV20-1
D gene: NA
CDR3 DNA: TGCAGTGCATTAGCCGGGGGGGCACTGTTTGAAGCTTTCTTT
CDR3 protein: CSALAGGALFEAFF

J gene: TRBJ2-5
clone size: few
V gene: TRBV6-5
D gene: TRBD2
CDR3 DNA: TGTGCCAGCAGTTACCGCGGGAGGTCGCAAGAGACCCAGTACTTC
CDR3 protein: CASSYRGRSQETQYF

J gene: TRBJ2-3
clone size: NA
V gene: TRBV6-2/TRBV6-3
D gene: NA
CDR3 DNA: TGTGCCAGCGTTGGAAGCGGTTCTGGCACAGATACGCAGTATTTT
CDR3 protein: CASVGSGSGTDTQYF

J gene: TRBJ1-1
clone size: many
V gene: TRBV12-3/TRBV12-4
D gene: TRBD1
CDR3 DNA: TGTGCCAGCAGCCGGGACAGCACTGAAGCTTTCTTT
CDR3 protein: CASSRDSTEAFF

J gene: TRBJ2-3
clone size: few
V gene: TRBV4-2
D gene: TRBD2
CDR3 DNA: TGTGCCAGCAGCCAAGAGACTAGCTTAACAGATACGCAGTATTTT
CDR3 protein: CASSQETSLTDTQYF

J gene: TRBJ2-2
clone size: few
V gene: TRBV11-3
D gene: TRBD2
CDR3 DNA: TGTGCCAGCAGGCCCGGGACTAGCGGGAGGGGCACCGGGGAGCTGTTTTTT
CDR3 protein: CASRPGTSGRGTGELFF

J gene: TRBJ2-3
clone size: NA
V gene: TRBV20-1
D gene: NA
CDR3 DNA: TGCAGTGCTAGAGATCCTAGCAGGATTAGCACAGATACGCAGTATTTT
CDR3 protein: CSARDPSRISTDTQYF

J gene: TRBJ1-5
clone size: NA
V gene: TRBV27
D gene: NA
CDR3 DNA: TGTGCCAGCAGTACCGGACAGATGGCGAAGCCCCAGCATTTT
CDR3 protein: CASSTGQMAKPQHF

J gene: TRBJ2-5
clone size: many
V gene: TRBV5-1
D gene: TRBD1
CDR3 DNA: TGCGCCAGCAGCTTCGACAGGGGGCGTTTAGAGACCCAGTACTTC
CDR3 protein: CASSFDRGRLETQYF

J gene: TRBJ2-5
clone size: many
V gene: TRBV3-2
D gene: NA
CDR3 DNA: TGTGCCAGCAGCCAGCTCACAGAGACCCAGTACTTC
CDR3 protein: CASSQLTETQYF

J gene: TRBJ1-2
clone size: NA
V gene: TRBV7-9
D gene: NA
CDR3 DNA: TGTGCCAGCAGCTCAACAACAGGGAATGGCTACACCTTC
CDR3 protein: CASSSTTGNGYTF

J gene: TRBJ2-7
clone size: NA
V gene: TRBV25-1
D gene: NA
CDR3 DNA: TGTGCCAGCAGTGAATACAGGCTGGGCTACGAGCAGTACTTC
CDR3 protein: CASSEYRLGYEQYF

J gene: TRBJ2-3
clone size: many
V gene: TRBV28
D gene: NA
CDR3 DNA: TGTGCCAGCAGTTGGACAGGCACAGATACGCAGTATTTT
CDR3 protein: CASSWTGTDTQYF

J gene: TRBJ2-2
clone size: NA
V gene: TRBV2
D gene: NA
CDR3 DNA: TGTGCCAGCAGTGACAAGAACACCGGGGAGCTGTTTTTT
CDR3 protein: CASSDKNTGELFF

J gene: TRBJ2-1
clone size: many
V gene: TRBV7-2
D gene: NA
CDR3 DNA: TGTGCCAGCAGCTTCCGGGACCCAACCTACAATGAGCAGTTCTTC
CDR3 protein: CASSFRDPTYNEQFF

J gene: TRBJ1-4
clone size: many
V gene: TRBV7-2
D gene: NA
CDR3 DNA: TGTGCCAGCAGCTTTTTCCAAACTAATGAAAAACTGTTTTTT
CDR3 protein: CASSFFQTNEKLFF

J gene: TRBJ1-1
clone size: many
V gene: TRBV20-1
D gene: TRBD1
CDR3 DNA: TGCAGTGCTAGAGAAGACAGGGTCACTGAAGCTTTCTTT
CDR3 protein: CSAREDRVTEAFF

J gene: TRBJ1-1
clone size: few
V gene: TRBV27
D gene: NA
CDR3 DNA: TGTGCCAGCAGAGGACAGAATTTACGAAACACTGAAGCTTTCTTT
CDR3 protein: CASRGQNLRNTEAFF

J gene: TRBJ2-7
clone size: many
V gene: TRBV7-2
D gene: TRBD1
CDR3 DNA: TGTGCCAGCAGCTTAGCGTCAGGGGGATCCTACGAGCAGTACTTC
CDR3 protein: CASSLASGGSYEQYF

J gene: TRBJ1-1
clone size: many
V gene: TRBV5-1
D gene: TRBD1
CDR3 DNA: TGCGCCAGCAGCGGAACAACAGGGGGCCTGGGGGCCATGAACACTGAAGCTTTCTTT
CDR3 protein: CASSGTTGGLGAMNTEAFF

J gene: TRBJ2-1
clone size: many
V gene: TRBV7-6
D gene: TRBD2
CDR3 DNA: TGTGCCAGCAGCTTCCTACGGGAGGGTTACAATGAGCAGTTCTTC
CDR3 protein: CASSFLREGYNEQFF

J gene: TRBJ2-7
clone size: many
V gene: TRBV11-2
D gene: NA
CDR3 DNA: TGTGCCAGCAGCTTAGATCGGGCGGCAGGGAGCTACGAGCAGTACTTC
CDR3 protein: CASSLDRAAGSYEQYF

J gene: TRBJ1-5
clone size: NA
V gene: TRBV24-1
D gene: NA
CDR3 DNA: TGTGCCACCAGTACAGGGTCGAAAAATCAGCCCCAGCATTTT
CDR3 protein: CATSTGSKNQPQHF

J gene: TRBJ2-7
clone size: many
V gene: TRBV28
D gene: TRBD2
CDR3 DNA: TGTGCCAGCAGTTTCGGCGGACTAGCGGGAAGGCCGTACTTC
CDR3 protein: CASSFGGLAGRPYF

J gene: TRBJ1-2
clone size: many
V gene: TRBV20-1
D gene: TRBD1
CDR3 DNA: TGCAGTGCTAGCAAGGGGGCAACTAACTATGGCTACACCTTC
CDR3 protein: CSASKGATNYGYTF

J gene: TRBJ2-7
clone size: many
V gene: TRBV6-6
D gene: TRBD1
CDR3 DNA: TGTGCCAGCAGTTACCCCAGAGGCGGGACAGGGAGTCACGAGCAGTACTTC
CDR3 protein: CASSYPRGGTGSHEQYF